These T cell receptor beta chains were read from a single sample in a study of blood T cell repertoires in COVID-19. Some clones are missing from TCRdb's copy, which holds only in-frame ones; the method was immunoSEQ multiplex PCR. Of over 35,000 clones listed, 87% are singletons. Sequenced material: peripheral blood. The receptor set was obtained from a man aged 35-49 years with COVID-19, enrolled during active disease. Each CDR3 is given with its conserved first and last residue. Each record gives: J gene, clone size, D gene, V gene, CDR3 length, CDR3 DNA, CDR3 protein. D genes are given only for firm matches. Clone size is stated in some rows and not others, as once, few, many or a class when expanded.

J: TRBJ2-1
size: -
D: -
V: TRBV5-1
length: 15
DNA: TGCGCCAGCAGCTTAGGGGGACGGAGTGACAATGAGCAGTTCTTC
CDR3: CASSLGGRSDNEQFF

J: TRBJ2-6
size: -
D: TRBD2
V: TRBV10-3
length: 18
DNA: TGTGCCATCACCCTTCACGGGAGGGATGACTCTGGGGCCAACGTCCTGACTTTC
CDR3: CAITLHGRDDSGANVLTF

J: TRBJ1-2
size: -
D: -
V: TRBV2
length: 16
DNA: TGTGCCAGCAGTGTCGAGGGCACCCGGGCGCGGTATGGCTACACCTTC
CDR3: CASSVEGTRARYGYTF

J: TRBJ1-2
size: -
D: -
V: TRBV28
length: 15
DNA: TGTGCCAGCAGTTTTAACGGGGCGGGGAACTATGGCTACACCTTC
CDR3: CASSFNGAGNYGYTF

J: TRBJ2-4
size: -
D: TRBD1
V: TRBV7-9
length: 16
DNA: TGTGCCAGCAGCTTAGCGCAGGGGGCGACCAAAAACATTCAGTACTTC
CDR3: CASSLAQGATKNIQYF

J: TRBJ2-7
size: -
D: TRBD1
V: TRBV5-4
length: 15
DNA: TGTGCCAGCAGCTTTGTGTCAGGGGGCCCCTACGAGCAGTACTTC
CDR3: CASSFVSGGPYEQYF

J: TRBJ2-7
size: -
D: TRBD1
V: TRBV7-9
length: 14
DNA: TGTGCCAGCAGCCCACGGGACAGGGTTTACGAGCAGTACTTC
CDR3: CASSPRDRVYEQYF

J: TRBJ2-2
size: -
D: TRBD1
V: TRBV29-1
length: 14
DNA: TGCAGCGTTGAAGAAGGGGGCGCGTTCGGGGAGCTGTTTTTT
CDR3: CSVEEGGAFGELFF

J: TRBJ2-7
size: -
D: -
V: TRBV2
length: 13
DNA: TGTGCCAGCAGTGAGTCAGGGTATCAGGAGCAGTACTTC
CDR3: CASSESGYQEQYF

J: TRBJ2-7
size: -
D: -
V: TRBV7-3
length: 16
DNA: TGTGCCAGCAGCTTAGGCCCCGGTGGGGCCGGGCACGAGCAGTACTTC
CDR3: CASSLGPGGAGHEQYF

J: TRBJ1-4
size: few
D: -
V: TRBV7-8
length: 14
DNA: TGTGCCAGCAGCTTGGGGGCAGGGTTTGGAAAACTGTTTTTT
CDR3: CASSLGAGFGKLFF

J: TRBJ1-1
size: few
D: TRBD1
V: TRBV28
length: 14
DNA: TGTGCCAGCAGTTTCGGGACAGACAACACTGAAGCTTTCTTT
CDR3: CASSFGTDNTEAFF

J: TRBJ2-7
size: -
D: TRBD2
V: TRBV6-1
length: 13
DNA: TGTGCCAGCAGTGAAGGGGGGGGTAACGAGCAGTACTTC
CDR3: CASSEGGGNEQYF

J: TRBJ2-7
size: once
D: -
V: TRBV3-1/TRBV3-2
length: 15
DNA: TGTGCCAGCAGCCAAGGGTGGCAGGGGTTTTACGAGCAGTACTTC
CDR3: CASSQGWQGFYEQYF

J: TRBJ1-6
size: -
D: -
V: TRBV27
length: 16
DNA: TGTGCCAGTCTTGACCTTAGGACTACCGGCTCTTCACCCCTCCACTTT
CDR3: CASLDLRTTGSSPLHF

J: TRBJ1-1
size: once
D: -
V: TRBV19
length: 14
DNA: TGTGCCAGTAGTATACAGGGATCAATCACTGAAGCTTTCTTT
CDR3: CASSIQGSITEAFF

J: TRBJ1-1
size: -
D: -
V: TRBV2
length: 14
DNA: TGTGCCAGCAGTGATAGTACAGTAAACACTGAAGCTTTCTTT
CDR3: CASSDSTVNTEAFF

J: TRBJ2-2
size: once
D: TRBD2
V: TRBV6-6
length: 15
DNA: TGTGCCAGCAGTTACTTTGCGGGAGCGGACGGGGAGCTGTTTTTT
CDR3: CASSYFAGADGELFF

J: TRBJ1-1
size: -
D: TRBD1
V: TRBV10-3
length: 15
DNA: TGTGCCATCAGGGGGCAGGGACAGGGAAACACTGAAGCTTTCTTT
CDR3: CAIRGQGQGNTEAFF

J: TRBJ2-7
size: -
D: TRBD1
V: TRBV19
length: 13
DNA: TGTGCCAGTAGTTCGACAGGGGAAAGAGAGCAGTACTTC
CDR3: CASSSTGEREQYF

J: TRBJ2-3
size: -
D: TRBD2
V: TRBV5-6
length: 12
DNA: TGTGCCAGCAGCTACGGACTAGGCTCGCAGTATTTT
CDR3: CASSYGLGSQYF

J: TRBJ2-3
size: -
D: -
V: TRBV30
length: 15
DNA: TGTGCCTGCTCCCGGGGGGCCGGCCGGCCAGATACGCAGTATTTT
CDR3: CACSRGAGRPDTQYF

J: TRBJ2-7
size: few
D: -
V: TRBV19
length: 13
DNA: TGTGCCAGTAGCCCTCAACTGAATAGCGAGCAGTACTTC
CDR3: CASSPQLNSEQYF

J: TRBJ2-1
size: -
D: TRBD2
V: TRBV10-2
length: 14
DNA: TGCGCCAGTCGTCCGGGGGGGCCTTTAAATGAGCAGTTCTTC
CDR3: CASRPGGPLNEQFF

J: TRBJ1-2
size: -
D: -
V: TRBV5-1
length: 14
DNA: TGCGCCAGCAGCAATACTTCAGGGGCCTATGGCTACACCTTC
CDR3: CASSNTSGAYGYTF

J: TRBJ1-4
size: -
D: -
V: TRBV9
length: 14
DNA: TGTGCCAGCAGCCTTCACCCAGAGGGTGAAAAACTGTTTTTT
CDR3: CASSLHPEGEKLFF

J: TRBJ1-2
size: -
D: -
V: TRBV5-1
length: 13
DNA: TGCGCCAGCAGCTTGGAACTTGCTTATGGCTACACCTTC
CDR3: CASSLELAYGYTF

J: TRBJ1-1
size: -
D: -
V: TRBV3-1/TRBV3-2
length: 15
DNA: TGTGCCAGCAGCAACGGCGGCAGGGAAAACACTGAAGCTTTCTTT
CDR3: CASSNGGRENTEAFF

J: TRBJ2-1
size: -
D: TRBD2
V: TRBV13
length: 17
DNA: TGTGCCAGCAGCTTAAGGGGGGGACTAGCGGGACCCAAGGGGCAGTTCTTC
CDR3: CASSLRGGLAGPKGQFF

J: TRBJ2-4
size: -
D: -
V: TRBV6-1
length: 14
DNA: TGTGCCAGCAGTGAGTTCGGGGGCAAAAACATTCAGTACTTC
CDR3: CASSEFGGKNIQYF

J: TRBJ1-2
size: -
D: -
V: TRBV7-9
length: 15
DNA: TGTGCCAGCAGCTATACAGGGTGGGGGAACTATGGCTACACCTTC
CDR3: CASSYTGWGNYGYTF

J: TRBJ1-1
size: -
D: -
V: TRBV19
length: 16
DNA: TGTGCCAGTAGTTTGGGCAGACCTCTTATGAACACTGAAGCTTTCTTT
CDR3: CASSLGRPLMNTEAFF

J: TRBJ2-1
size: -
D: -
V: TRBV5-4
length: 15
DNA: TGTGCCAGCAGCCCAAAGTTGAGCTCCTACAATGAGCAGTTCTTC
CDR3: CASSPKLSSYNEQFF

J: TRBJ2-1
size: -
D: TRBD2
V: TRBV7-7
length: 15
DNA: TGTGCTAGCAGCCTCCAACTAGCGGGGGGGCATGAGCAGTTCTTC
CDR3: CASSLQLAGGHEQFF

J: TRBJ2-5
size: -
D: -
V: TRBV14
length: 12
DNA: TGTGCCAGCAGTCGACAGGCCAAGACCCAGTACTTC
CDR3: CASSRQAKTQYF

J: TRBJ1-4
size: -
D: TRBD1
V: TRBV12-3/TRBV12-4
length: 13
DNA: TGTGCCAGCAGTTCTTACCTCAGGGGGGAACTGTTTTTT
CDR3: CASSSYLRGELFF

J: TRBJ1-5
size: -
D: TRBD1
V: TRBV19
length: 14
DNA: TGTGCCAGTATCCGGGACAGTAGCAATCAGCCCCAGCATTTT
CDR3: CASIRDSSNQPQHF

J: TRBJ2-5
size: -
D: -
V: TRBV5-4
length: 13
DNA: TGTGCCAGCAGCTTCGCACTAAGGGAGACCCAGTACTTC
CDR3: CASSFALRETQYF

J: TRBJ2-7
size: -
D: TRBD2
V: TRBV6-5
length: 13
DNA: TGTGCCAGCAAAACCCGAGGCCGGGACTACGTTCACTTC
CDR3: CASKTRGRDYVHF

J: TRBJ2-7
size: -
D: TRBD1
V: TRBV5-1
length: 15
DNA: TGCGCCAGCAGCCTAGGACAGGGATTCTCCTACGAGCAGTACTTC
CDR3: CASSLGQGFSYEQYF

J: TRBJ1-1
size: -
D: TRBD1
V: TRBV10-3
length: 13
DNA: TGTGCCATCCAAGGGGGCCAGAACACTGAAGCTTTCTTT
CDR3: CAIQGGQNTEAFF

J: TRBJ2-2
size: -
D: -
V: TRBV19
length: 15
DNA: TGTGCCAGTAGTATAGGGGCAGGGGTTGGCGGGGAGCTGTTTTTT
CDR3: CASSIGAGVGGELFF

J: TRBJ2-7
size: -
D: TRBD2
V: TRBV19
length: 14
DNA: TGTGCCAGTAGTTCGGGACTAGGACTCTACGAGCAGTACTTC
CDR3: CASSSGLGLYEQYF

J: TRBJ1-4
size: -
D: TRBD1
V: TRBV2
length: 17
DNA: TGTGCCAGCAGTGTTGGGGGAATGACAGGGCGGAATGAAAAACTGTTTTTT
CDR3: CASSVGGMTGRNEKLFF

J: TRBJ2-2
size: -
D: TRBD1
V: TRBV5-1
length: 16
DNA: TGCGCCAGCAGCGTACTGACAGGGGGGACCACCGGGGAGCTGTTTTTT
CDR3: CASSVLTGGTTGELFF

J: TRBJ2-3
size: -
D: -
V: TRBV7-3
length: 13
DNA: TGTGCCAGCAGCTCTACTAGCACAGATACGCAGTATTTT
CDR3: CASSSTSTDTQYF

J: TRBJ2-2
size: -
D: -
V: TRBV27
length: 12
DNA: TGTGCCAGCAGTTTGTCGGCCGGGGAGCTGTTTTTT
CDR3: CASSLSAGELFF

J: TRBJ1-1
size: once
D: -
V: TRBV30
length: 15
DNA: TGTGCCTGGAGTGTACGGCGGTCATTGAACACTGAAGCTTTCTTT
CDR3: CAWSVRRSLNTEAFF

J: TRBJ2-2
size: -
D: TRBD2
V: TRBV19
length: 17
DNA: TGTGCCAGTAGTATGACTAGCGGGGGCCTGAACACCGGGGAGCTGTTTTTT
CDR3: CASSMTSGGLNTGELFF

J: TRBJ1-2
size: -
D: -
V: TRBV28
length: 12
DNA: TGTGCCAGCAGCCCCGTAATGGAGGGCTACACCTTC
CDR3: CASSPVMEGYTF

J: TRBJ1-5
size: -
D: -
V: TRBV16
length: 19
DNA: TGTGCCAGCAGCCAATCCGGGACACTCGGTCCTTATAGCAATCAGCCCCAGCATTTT
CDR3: CASSQSGTLGPYSNQPQHF

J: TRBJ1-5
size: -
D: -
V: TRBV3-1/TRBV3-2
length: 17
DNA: TGTGCCAGCAGCCAAGTTCCTTGGACAGCCGGGAATCAGCCCCAGCATTTT
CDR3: CASSQVPWTAGNQPQHF

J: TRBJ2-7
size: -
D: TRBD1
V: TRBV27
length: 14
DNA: TGTGCCAGCAGTTTTACAGGGGGCCTCTACGAGCAGTACTTC
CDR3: CASSFTGGLYEQYF

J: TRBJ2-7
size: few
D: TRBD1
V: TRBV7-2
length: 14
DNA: TGTGCCAGCAGCTCCCGGGACAGGGGAGACGAGCAGTACTTC
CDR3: CASSSRDRGDEQYF

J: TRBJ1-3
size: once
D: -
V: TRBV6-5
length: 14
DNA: TGTGCCACCACGAGGGGGTCGGTTGGAAACACCATATATTTT
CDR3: CATTRGSVGNTIYF

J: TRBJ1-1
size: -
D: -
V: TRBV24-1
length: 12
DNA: TGTGCCACCGGGGCGAAGATCGGTGAAGCTTTCTTT
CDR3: CATGAKIGEAFF